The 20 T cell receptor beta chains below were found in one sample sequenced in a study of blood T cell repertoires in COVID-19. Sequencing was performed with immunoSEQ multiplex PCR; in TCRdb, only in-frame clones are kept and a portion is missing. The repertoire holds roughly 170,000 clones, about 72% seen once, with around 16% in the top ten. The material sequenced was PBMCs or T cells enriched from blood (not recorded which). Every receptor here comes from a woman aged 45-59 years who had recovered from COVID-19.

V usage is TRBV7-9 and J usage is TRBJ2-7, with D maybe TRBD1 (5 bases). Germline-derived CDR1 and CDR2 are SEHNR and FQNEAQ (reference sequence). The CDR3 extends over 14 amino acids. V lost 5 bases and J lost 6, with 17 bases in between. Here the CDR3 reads CASSIHVDTTEQYF. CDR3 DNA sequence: TGTGCCAGCAGCATTCATGTGGACACCACCGAGCAGTACTTC.

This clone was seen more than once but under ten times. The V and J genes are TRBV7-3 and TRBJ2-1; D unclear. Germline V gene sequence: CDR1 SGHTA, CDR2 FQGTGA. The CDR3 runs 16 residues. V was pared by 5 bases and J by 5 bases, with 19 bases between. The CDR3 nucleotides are TGTGCCAGCAGCCCCGCCCCGACACGTCAGAACAATGAGCAGTTCTTC. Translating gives CASSPAPTRQNNEQFF.

The CDR3 here is CASSFLTGQEGYTF. The CDR3 DNA reads TGTGCCAGCAGCTTTTTAACAGGGCAAGAGGGCTACACCTTC. The chain joins TRBV11-2 to TRBJ1-2; D may be TRBD1 (6 bases). This CDR3 region has 14 residues. The ends were cut back, 3 bases at V and 8 bases at J, with 16 bases in the middle. Looked up from germline, CDR1 is SGHAT and CDR2 is FQNNGV.

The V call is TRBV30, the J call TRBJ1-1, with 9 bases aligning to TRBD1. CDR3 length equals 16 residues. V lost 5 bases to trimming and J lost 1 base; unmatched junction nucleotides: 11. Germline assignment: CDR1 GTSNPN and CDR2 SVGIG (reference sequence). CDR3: CAWYSSGTGWNTEAFF. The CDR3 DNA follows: TGTGCCTGGTATTCCTCCGGGACAGGGTGGAACACTGAAGCTTTCTTT.

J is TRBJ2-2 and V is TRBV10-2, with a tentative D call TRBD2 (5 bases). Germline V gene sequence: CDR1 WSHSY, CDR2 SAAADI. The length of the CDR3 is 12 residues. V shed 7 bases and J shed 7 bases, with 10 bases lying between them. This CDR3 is CASTKAVGELFF. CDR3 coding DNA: TGCGCCAGCACCAAAGCGGTCGGGGAGCTGTTTTTT.

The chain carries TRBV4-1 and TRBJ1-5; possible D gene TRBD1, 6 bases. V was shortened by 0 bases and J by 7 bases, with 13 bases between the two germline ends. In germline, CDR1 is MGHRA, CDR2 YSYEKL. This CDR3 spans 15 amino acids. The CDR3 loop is CASSQDQGIAQPQHF. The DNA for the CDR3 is TGCGCCAGCAGCCAAGATCAGGGGATAGCCCAGCCCCAGCATTTT.

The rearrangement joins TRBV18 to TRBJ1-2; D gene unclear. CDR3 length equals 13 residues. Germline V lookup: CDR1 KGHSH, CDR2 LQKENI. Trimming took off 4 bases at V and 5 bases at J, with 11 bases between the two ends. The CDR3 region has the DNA TGTGCCAGCTCACAACTCCGGGATTATGGCTACACCTTC. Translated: CASSQLRDYGYTF.

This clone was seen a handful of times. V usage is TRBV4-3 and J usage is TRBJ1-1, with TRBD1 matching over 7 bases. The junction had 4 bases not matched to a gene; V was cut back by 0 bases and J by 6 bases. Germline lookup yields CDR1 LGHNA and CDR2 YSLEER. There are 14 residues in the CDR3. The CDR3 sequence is CASSQDRGTAEAFF. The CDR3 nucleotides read TGCGCCAGCAGCCAAGATAGGGGGACAGCTGAAGCTTTCTTT.

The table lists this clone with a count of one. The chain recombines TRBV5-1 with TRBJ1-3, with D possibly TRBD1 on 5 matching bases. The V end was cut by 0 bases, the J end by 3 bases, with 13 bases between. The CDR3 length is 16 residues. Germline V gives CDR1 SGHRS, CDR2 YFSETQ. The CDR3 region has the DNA TGCGCCAGCAGCTTGGCGGGGGGGACCTATGGAAACACCATATATTTT. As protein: CASSLAGGTYGNTIYF. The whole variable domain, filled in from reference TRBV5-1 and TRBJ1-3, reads KAGVTQTPRYLIKTRGQQVTLSCSPISGHRSVSWYQQTPGQGLQFLFEYFSETQRNKGNFPGRFSGRQFSNSRSEMNVSTLELGDSALYLCASSLAGGTYGNTIYFGEGSWLTVV.

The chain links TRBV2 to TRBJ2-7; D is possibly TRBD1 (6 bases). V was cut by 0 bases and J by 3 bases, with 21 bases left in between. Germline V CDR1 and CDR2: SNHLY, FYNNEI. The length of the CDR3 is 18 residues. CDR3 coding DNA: TGTGCCAGCAGTGAAGCGACCTCCGGGACATTTATTTTCTACGAGCAGTACTTC. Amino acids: CASSEATSGTFIFYEQYF.

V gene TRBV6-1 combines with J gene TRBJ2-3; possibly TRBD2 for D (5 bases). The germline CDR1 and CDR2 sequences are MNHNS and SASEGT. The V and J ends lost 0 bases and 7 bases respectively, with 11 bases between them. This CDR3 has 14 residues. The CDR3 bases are TGTGCCAGCAGTGAAGCCCTACGGAGGAATACGCAGTATTTT. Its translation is CASSEALRRNTQYF.

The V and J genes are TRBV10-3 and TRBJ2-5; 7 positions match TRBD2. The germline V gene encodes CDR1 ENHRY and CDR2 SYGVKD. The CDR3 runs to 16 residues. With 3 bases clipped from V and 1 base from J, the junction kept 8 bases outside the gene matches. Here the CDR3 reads CAISDGGIDGQETQYF. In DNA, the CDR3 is TGTGCCATCAGTGACGGGGGGATAGACGGCCAAGAGACCCAGTACTTC.

CDR3 sequence reads: CASSTWTDYGYTF. CDR3 DNA: TGTGCCAGCAGCACTTGGACAGACTATGGCTACACCTTC. The V gene is TRBV11-2, the J gene TRBJ1-2; possibly TRBD1 for D (6 bases). The CDR3 sequence is 13 residues long. Germline values: CDR1 SGHAT, CDR2 FQNNGV. V lost 5 bases, J lost 3 bases, and 10 bases lay in between.

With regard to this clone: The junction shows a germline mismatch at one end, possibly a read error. CDR3 bases: TGTGCCAGCAGTTCGACAGTGAAATGGGTCTTC. It specifies CASSSTVKWVF. The genes are TRBV28 and TRBJ2-7, with TRBD1 as a possible D gene (5 bases). The CDR3 runs to 11 residues. The germline CDR1 and CDR2 sequences are MDHEN and SYDVKM.

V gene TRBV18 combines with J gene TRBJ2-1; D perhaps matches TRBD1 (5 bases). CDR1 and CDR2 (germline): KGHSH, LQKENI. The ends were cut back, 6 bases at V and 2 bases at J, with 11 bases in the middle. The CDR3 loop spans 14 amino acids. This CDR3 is CASSTGSAYNEQFF. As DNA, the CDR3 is TGTGCCAGCTCTACAGGTTCGGCCTACAATGAGCAGTTCTTC.

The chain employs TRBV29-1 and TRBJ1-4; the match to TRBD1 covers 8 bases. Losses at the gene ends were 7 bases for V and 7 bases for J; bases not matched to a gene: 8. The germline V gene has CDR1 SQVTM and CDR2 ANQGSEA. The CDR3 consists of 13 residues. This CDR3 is CSAGTGYGEKLFF. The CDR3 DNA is TGCAGCGCCGGGACAGGATACGGTGAAAAACTGTTTTTT.

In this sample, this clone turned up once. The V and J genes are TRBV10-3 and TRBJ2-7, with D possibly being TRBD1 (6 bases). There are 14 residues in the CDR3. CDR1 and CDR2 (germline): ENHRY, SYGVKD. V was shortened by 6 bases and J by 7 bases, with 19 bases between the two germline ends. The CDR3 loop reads CAIRETTGWGEQYF. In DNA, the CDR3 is TGTGCCATCAGGGAGACGACAGGTTGGGGAGAGCAGTACTTC.

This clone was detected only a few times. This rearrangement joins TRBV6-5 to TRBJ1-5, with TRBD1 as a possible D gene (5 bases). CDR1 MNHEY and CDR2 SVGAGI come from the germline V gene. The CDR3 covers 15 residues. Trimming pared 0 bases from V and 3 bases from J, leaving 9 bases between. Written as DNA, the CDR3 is TGTGCCAGCAGTTACTCTGGGGGGGACAATCAGCCCCAGCATTTT. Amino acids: CASSYSGGDNQPQHF.

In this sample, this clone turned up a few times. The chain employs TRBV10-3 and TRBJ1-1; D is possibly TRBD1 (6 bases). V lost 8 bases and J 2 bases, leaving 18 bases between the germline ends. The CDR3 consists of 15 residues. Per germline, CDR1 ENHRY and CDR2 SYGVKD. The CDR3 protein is CAIGQGPGTNTEAFF. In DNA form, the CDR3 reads TGTGCCATCGGGCAGGGTCCAGGGACAAACACTGAAGCTTTCTTT.

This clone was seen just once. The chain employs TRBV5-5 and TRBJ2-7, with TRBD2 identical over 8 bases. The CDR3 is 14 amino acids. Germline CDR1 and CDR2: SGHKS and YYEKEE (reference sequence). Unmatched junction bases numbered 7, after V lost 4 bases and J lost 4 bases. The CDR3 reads CASSRPGLVYEQYF. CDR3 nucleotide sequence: TGTGCCAGCAGCCGCCCGGGACTAGTATACGAGCAGTACTTC. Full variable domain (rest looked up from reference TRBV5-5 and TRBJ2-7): DAGVTQSPTHLIKTRGQQVTLRCSPISGHKSVSWYQQVLGQGPQFIFQYYEKEERGRGNFPDRFSARQFPNYSSELNVNALLLGDSALYLCASSRPGLVYEQYFGPGTRLTVT.